This T cell receptor (beta chain) appears in the sequencing data of a study of cytomegalovirus exposure and HLA in healthy donors. Some clones are missing from TCRdb's copy, which holds only in-frame ones; the method was immunoSEQ multiplex PCR. The data hold under 150,000 clones, with approximately 87% observed a single time. Notes on the study in general: Within the 120 or so validation repertoires, first-cohort TCR clusters tended to co-occur, according to a later analysis. As was reported, the classifier diagnosed cytomegalovirus status with high specificity and sensitivity.

The V end was cut by 4 bases, the J end by 5 bases, with 11 bases between. From germline, CDR1 is LGHNA and CDR2 YSLEER. This CDR3 has 14 residues. Notes on this clone: Its specificity is unknown.

This sequence originates from a man aged 18 to 30 in good health and CMV-seronegative. Sequenced: PBMCs. The V and J genes are TRBV4-3 and TRBJ2-2; D remains unclear. CDR3 amino acids: CASSRRIWTGELFF. For the CDR3, the DNA is TGCGCCAGCAGCCGGAGAATTTGGACCGGGGAGCTGTTTTTT.